The 19 T cell receptor beta chains listed next were all sequenced from one sample in a study of cytomegalovirus exposure and HLA in healthy donors. Clones were sequenced by immunoSEQ multiplex PCR, and TCRdb holds only the in-frame ones, with some missing. The sample holds some 130,000 clones, roughly nine tenths seen once. Sequencing was done on a sample of PBMCs. The receptors were sampled from a young woman in good health and CMV-seronegative.

CDR3 DNA sequence: TGCGCCAGCAGACTGACTACGACAGGGGAAAGCTACGAGCAGTACTTC. Translating it yields CASRLTTTGESYEQYF. This rearrangement joins TRBV5-1 to TRBJ2-7; 8 nucleotides line up with TRBD1. Germline V gene sequence: CDR1 SGHRS, CDR2 YFSETQ. This CDR3 comprises 16 residues. J lost 3 bases, V lost 5 bases, and 13 bases had no gene match.

The chain joins TRBV13 to TRBJ1-1, with 7 bases that match TRBD1. The J segment lost 4 bases and the V segment lost 6 bases, leaving 5 bases of the junction unmatched. The length of the CDR3 is 13 residues. Germline V gene data show CDR1 as PRHDT and CDR2 as FYEKMQ (reference sequence). The CDR3 spells CASSRGRGTEAFF. The CDR3, as DNA: TGTGCCAGCAGTAGGGGGCGAGGCACTGAAGCTTTCTTT.

This clone has just one count. The chain joins TRBV7-3 to TRBJ2-1; D might be TRBD1 (5 bases). This CDR3 contains 16 residues. CDR1 is SGHTA and CDR2 is FQGTGA in the germline V gene. V was trimmed by 5 bases and J by 7 bases, leaving 21 bases between them. The CDR3 protein is CASSPPAGKSRNEQFF. The CDR3 region has the DNA TGTGCCAGCAGCCCCCCCGCAGGGAAGTCTAGGAATGAGCAGTTCTTC.

The rearrangement uses TRBV21-1 and TRBJ1-5; the D call in the table, TRBD1, was not verified against the DNA. TRBV21-1 is a documented pseudogene. CDR3 size: 18 residues. The CDR3 is CASSKGNRDRGSNQPQHF. CDR3 in DNA: TGTGCCAGCAGCAAGGGGAATCGGGACAGGGGAAGCAATCAGCCCCAGCATTTT.

The CDR3, as DNA: TGTGCCAGCAGCGTAGATGTAGATGAGCAGTTCTTC. It yields the protein CASSVDVDEQFF. The chain carries TRBV9 and TRBJ2-1; D is uncertain. The CDR3 runs 12 residues. Germline CDR1 is SGDLS and CDR2 is YYNGEE. V was cut by 0 bases and J by 8 bases, with 6 bases left in between.

The genes are TRBV5-1 and TRBJ2-1; possible D gene TRBD1, 6 bases. This CDR3 has 19 amino acids. Per germline, CDR1 SGHRS and CDR2 YFSETQ. V was cut by 2 bases and J by 0 bases, with 21 bases left in between. For the CDR3, the DNA is TGCGCCAGCAGCTTAAGACCCCAGGGGACCGAGAGCTCCTACAATGAGCAGTTCTTC. This gives the protein CASSLRPQGTESSYNEQFF.

V and J are TRBV6-1 and TRBJ1-6, with 7 nucleotides matching TRBD1. Per germline, CDR1 MNHNS and CDR2 SASEGT. The V gene end was trimmed by 5 bases and the J gene end by 7 bases; junction bases not matched to a gene: 5. The CDR3 runs 14 residues. The CDR3: CASSLTGYNSPLHF. The CDR3 region has the DNA TGTGCCAGCAGTCTGACAGGGTACAATTCACCCCTCCACTTT.

The V call is TRBV5-6, the J call TRBJ2-3; a possible D gene is TRBD1 (5 bases). The CDR3 loop spans 14 amino acids. Germline CDR1 is SGHDT and CDR2 is YYEEEE. Trimming left V 1 base short and J 2 bases short, with 8 bases between. CDR3 DNA: TGTGCCAGCAGCTTGCAGGGCTCCACAGATACGCAGTATTTT. This encodes CASSLQGSTDTQYF.

The chain recombines TRBV6-5 with TRBJ1-3, with D maybe TRBD1 (5 bases). Germline V gene sequence: CDR1 MNHEY, CDR2 SVGAGI. The CDR3 is 16 residues long. V lost 1 base and J 0 bases, leaving 10 bases between the germline ends. The CDR3 here is CASSYYGGYSGNTIYF. CDR3 coding DNA: TGTGCCAGCAGTTACTATGGGGGGTACTCTGGAAACACCATATATTTT.

The rearrangement uses TRBV18 and TRBJ1-4; D remains unclear. Trimming pared 0 bases from V and 4 bases from J, leaving 21 bases between. The CDR3 covers 19 residues. Germline V lookup: CDR1 KGHSH, CDR2 LQKENI. The CDR3 region has the DNA TGTGCCAGCTCACCACCACTTTGGTCTAGGCTTAAGAGTAATGAAAAACTGTTTTTT. Translation: CASSPPLWSRLKSNEKLFF.

The chain joins TRBV14 to TRBJ1-2, with D possibly matching TRBD1 (5 bases). Between the trimmed V and J ends, which lost 4 bases and 5 bases, there was a span of 17 bases. This CDR3 spans 15 amino acids. Germline assignment: CDR1 SGHDN and CDR2 FVKESK. As DNA, the CDR3 is TGTGCCAGCAGCCCCGTCGCGGGGCAGGAGTATGGCTACACCTTC. Translated: CASSPVAGQEYGYTF.

V and J are TRBV7-9 and TRBJ1-2; D not resolved. The germline V and J ends were trimmed by 5 bases and 8 bases, with 21 bases remaining between them. Germline V gene sequence: CDR1 SEHNR, CDR2 FQNEAQ (reference sequence). This CDR3 has 15 amino acids. Here the CDR3 DNA reads TGTGCCAGCAGCCCCTATATGCTGCGCTCGGGGGGCTACACCTTC. Its protein is CASSPYMLRSGGYTF.

The V gene is TRBV7-3, the J gene TRBJ2-1; D perhaps matches TRBD2 (6 bases). Germline V CDR1 and CDR2: SGHTA, FQGTGA. The V end lost 2 bases, the J end lost 4 bases, and 12 bases lay between the germline ends. The CDR3 loop spans 15 amino acids. The CDR3 nucleotides are TGTGCCAGCAGCTTAGGTGGGACTTTGTACAATGAGCAGTTCTTC. Translated, it gives CASSLGGTLYNEQFF.

The rearrangement links TRBV6-5 to TRBJ2-7; 7 bases match TRBD1. V lost 6 bases, J lost 1 base, and 3 bases stayed unmatched. Per the germline V gene, CDR1 is MNHEY and CDR2 is SVGAGI. There are 13 residues in the CDR3. The CDR3: CASRRQGSYEQYF. The CDR3 coding sequence is TGTGCCAGCAGACGACAGGGTTCCTACGAGCAGTACTTC.

The CDR3 sequence is CSVRQGAGPQHF. For the CDR3, the DNA is TGCAGCGTTAGACAGGGGGCTGGCCCCCAGCATTTT. V is TRBV29-1 and J is TRBJ1-5; 10 bases are shared with TRBD1. With V trimmed by 5 bases and J by 10 bases, 5 bases remained unmatched. Per the germline V gene, CDR1 is SQVTM and CDR2 is ANQGSEA. The CDR3 is 12 amino acids.

This rearrangement joins TRBV5-1 to TRBJ1-6; tentative D call: TRBD1 (5 bases). Trimming took off 7 bases at V and 9 bases at J, with 17 bases between the two ends. The CDR3 consists of 14 residues. Germline assignment: CDR1 SGHRS and CDR2 YFSETQ. The CDR3 coding sequence is TGCGCCAGCCGTCGTGCAGGGCAGTCTTCACCCCTCCACTTT. Translating it yields CASRRAGQSSPLHF.

J is TRBJ2-7 and V is TRBV5-6, with 9 bases that match TRBD2. V trimming: 4 bases; J trimming: 2 bases; junction bases outside the gene matches: 7. The CDR3 loop spans 15 amino acids. The germline gives CDR1 SGHDT, CDR2 YYEEEE. CDR3 nucleotides: TGTGCCAGCAGCGCAACTAGCGGGCTCACCTACGAGCAGTACTTC. Translated: CASSATSGLTYEQYF.

The chain combines TRBV5-4 with TRBJ1-1, with TRBD1 identical over 10 bases. CDR3 length: 15 amino acids. Germline V CDR1 and CDR2: SGHNT, YYREEE (reference sequence). J was trimmed by 5 bases and V by 4 bases; bases with no gene match: 8. The DNA for the CDR3 is TGTGCCAGCAGCGAGCGACAGGGGGCGCGAACTGAAGCTTTCTTT. Translating it yields CASSERQGARTEAFF.

The J gene is TRBJ1-2, the V gene TRBV4-1, with 8 bases lining up with TRBD1. CDR3 size: 16 residues. Trimming at V came to 3 bases and at J to 2 bases, leaving 8 bases not matched to a gene. The V gene's germline CDR1 is MGHRA and CDR2 YSYEKL. CDR3 sequence: CASSHDRTGRNYGYTF. The CDR3 bases are TGCGCCAGCAGCCATGACAGGACAGGGCGAAACTATGGCTACACCTTC.